The source of this T cell receptor beta chain is a study of shared clonotypes between healthy human individuals. The study's findings and limits: Sequencing depth was expected to influence donor clonotype sharing.

The assay was immunoSEQ multiplex PCR, and TCRdb's table has in-frame clones only and misses some. The table records 450,000 to 500,000 clones, approximately 84% of them present only once. Germline assignment: CDR1 MNHEY and CDR2 SMNVEV (reference sequence). CDR3 length: 13 residues. The V and J ends lost 0 bases and 0 bases respectively, with 2 bases between them. Comment on this clone: Its antigen is unidentified. Other DNA sequences in this specimen translate into the identical CDR3.

Sequenced material: PBMCs. The sequence was obtained from a woman aged 35 to 49 in good health. Some clones in this sample may be carry-over from other donors' samples. The chain employs TRBV27 and TRBJ1-1, with D unresolved. CDR3 in DNA: TGTGCCAGCAGTTTATCAATGAACACTGAAGCTTTCTTT. Its translation: CASSLSMNTEAFF.